This TCR beta chain was recorded in a study of blood T cell repertoires in COVID-19. About the research overall: Spain, Italy and the United States supplied samples that represented acute and convalescent COVID-19. Sources were T cells, B-cell-depleted T cells, or PBMCs; the material itself was cDNA or gDNA.

V was shortened by 4 bases and J by 5 bases, with 12 bases between the two germline ends. The CDR3 extends over 13 amino acids. Germline V gene lookup returns CDR1 SGHRS and CDR2 YFSETQ. In the authors' workflow: Counts of nucleated cells, estimated from reference gene primer amplification, were obtained. TCRdb's table, derived via immunoSEQ multiplex PCR, lists solely in-frame clones and lacks some. V and J calls and clone size follow that table, whereas D and trimming were derived from the DNA. Counted here are 100,000 or so clones, more than 60% occurring once; the ten biggest clones make up around 20%.

The sample comprised peripheral blood. The clonotype was recovered from a man aged 70 or older with active or convalescent COVID-19. The chain employs TRBV5-1 and TRBJ2-5, with D tentatively TRBD2 (6 bases). CDR3 amino acids: CASSRGRSETQYF. CDR3 sequence (DNA): TGCGCCAGCAGCCGGGGGAGGTCCGAGACCCAGTACTTC.